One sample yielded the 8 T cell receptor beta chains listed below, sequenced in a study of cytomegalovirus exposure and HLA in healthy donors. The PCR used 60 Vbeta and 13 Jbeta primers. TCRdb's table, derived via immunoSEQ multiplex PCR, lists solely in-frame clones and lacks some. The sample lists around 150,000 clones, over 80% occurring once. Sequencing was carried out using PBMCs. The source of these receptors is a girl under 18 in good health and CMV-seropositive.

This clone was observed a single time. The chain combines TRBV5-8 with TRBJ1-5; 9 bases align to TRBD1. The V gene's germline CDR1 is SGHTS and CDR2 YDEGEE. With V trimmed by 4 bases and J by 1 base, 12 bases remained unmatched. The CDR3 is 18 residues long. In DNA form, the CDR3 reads TGTGCCAGCAGCGTGTTTCTCGGACAGGGGTCGAGCAATCAGCCCCAGCATTTT. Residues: CASSVFLGQGSSNQPQHF.

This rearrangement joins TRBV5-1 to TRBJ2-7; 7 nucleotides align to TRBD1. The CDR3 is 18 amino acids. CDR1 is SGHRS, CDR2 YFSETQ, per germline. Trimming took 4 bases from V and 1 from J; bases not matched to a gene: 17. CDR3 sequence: CASSKQPGQTQSSYEQYF. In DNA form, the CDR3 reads TGCGCCAGCAGCAAACAACCGGGACAGACACAATCGTCCTACGAGCAGTACTTC.

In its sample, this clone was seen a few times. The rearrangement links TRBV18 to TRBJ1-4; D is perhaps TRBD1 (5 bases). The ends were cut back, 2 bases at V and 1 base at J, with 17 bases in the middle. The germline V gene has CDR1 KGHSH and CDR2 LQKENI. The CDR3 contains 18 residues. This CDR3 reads CASSPRAGLERTNEKLFF. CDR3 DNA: TGTGCCAGCTCACCAAGGGCGGGGCTGGAAAGAACTAATGAAAAACTGTTTTTT.

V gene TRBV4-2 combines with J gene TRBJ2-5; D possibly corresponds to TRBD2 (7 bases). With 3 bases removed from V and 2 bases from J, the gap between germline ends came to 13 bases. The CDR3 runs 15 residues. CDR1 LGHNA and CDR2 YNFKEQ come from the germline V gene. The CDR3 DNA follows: TGTGCCAGCAGCCAGGGGGCGGGAGAGCAAGAGACCCAGTACTTC. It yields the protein CASSQGAGEQETQYF.

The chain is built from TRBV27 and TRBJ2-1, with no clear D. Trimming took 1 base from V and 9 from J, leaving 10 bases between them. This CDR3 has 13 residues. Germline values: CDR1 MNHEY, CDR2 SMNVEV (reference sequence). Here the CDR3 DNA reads TGTGCCAGCAGTTTATTACTATCTGGTGAGCAGTTCTTC. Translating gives CASSLLLSGEQFF.

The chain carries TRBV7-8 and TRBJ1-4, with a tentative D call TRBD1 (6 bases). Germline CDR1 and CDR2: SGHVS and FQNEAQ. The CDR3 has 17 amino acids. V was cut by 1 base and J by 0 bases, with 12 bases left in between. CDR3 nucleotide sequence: TGTGCCAGCAGCTTAGTGGACAGTCCGGCAACTAATGAAAAACTGTTTTTT. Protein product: CASSLVDSPATNEKLFF.

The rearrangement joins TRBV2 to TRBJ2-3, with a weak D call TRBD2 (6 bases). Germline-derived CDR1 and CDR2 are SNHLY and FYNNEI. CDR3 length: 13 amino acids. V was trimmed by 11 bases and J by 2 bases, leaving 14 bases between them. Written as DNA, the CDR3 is TGTGCCGGGGATAGCGGTTACACAGATACGCAGTATTTT. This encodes CAGDSGYTDTQYF.

DNA of the CDR3: TGTGCCAGCAGTTACTCTCGACAGAACAGGGGAGGAGACAATGAGCAGTTCTTC. Translating gives CASSYSRQNRGGDNEQFF. V is TRBV6-7 and J is TRBJ2-1; D is perhaps TRBD1 (7 bases). TRBV6-7 is noted as an ORF with a role that remains uncertain. V lost 0 bases and J lost 5, with 20 bases in between. This CDR3 region has 18 residues.